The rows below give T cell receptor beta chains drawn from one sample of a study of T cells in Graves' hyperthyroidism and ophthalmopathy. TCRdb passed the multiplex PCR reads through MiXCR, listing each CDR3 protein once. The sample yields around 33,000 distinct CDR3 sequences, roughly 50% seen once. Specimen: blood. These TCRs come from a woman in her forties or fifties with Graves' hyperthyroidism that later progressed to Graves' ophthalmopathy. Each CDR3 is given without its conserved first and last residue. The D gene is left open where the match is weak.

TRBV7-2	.	ASSLATNYQPQY
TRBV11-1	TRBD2	ASSWGGSSYNEQL
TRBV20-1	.	SARDEAF
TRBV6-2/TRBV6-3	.	ASSYFLGGGDEQF
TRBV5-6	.	ASSSGQINQPQH
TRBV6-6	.	ASSYRAGASNQPRH
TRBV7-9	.	ASSLGSGAYEQY
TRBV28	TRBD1	ASKEGGNEKLF
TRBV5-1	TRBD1	ASSSIAWTGTNEQF
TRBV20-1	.	SADRMNQETQY
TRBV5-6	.	ASTGDTHSYEQY
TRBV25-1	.	ASSEYGRGANEKLF
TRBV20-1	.	SASWGEKLF
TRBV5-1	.	ASTDRPEGEKLF
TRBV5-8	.	ASSLGQPQH
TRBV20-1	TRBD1	SARDDRVNTEAF
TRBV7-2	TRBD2	ASSPGTSGNNEQF
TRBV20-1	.	SARDTGTRNYGYT
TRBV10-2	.	ASSPSGEMSTEAF
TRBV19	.	ASSIVEGNEQF
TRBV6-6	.	ASSRGTGANVLT
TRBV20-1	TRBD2	SAPRPGTSGV
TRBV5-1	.	ASSFGTYEQY
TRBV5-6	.	ASNLSRSYGYT
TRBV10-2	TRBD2	ASWTHGLAGALY